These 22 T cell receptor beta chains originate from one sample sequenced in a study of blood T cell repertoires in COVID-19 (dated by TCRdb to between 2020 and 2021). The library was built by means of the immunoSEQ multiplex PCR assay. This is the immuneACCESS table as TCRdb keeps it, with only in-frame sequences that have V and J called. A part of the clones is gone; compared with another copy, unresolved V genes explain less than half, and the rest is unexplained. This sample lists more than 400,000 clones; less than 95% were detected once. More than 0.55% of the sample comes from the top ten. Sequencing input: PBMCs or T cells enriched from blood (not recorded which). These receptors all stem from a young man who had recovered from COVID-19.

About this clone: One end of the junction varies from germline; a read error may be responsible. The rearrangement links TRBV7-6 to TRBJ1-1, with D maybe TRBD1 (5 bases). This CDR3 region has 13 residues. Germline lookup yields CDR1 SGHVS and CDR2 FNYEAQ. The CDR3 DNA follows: TGTGCCAGCACCCTTACCGACAGCACTCAAGCTTTCTTT. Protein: CASTLTDSTQAFF.

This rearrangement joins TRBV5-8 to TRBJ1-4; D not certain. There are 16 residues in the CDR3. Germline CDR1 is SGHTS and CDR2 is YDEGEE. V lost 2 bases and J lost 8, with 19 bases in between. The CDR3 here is CASSFRDTVGREKLFF. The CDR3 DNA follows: TGTGCCAGCAGCTTTCGCGACACCGTAGGTCGGGAAAAACTGTTTTTT.

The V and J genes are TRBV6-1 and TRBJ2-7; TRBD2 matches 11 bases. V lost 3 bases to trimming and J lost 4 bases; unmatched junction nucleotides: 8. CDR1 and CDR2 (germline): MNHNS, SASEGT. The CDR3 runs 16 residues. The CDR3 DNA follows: TGTGCCAGCAGTGACCGAACTAGCGGGAGATGGTACGAGCAGTACTTC. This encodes CASSDRTSGRWYEQYF.

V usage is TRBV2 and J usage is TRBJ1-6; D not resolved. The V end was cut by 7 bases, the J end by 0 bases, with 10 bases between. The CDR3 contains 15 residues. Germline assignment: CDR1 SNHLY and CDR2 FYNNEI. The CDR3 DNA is TGTGCCAGCACCTTGAGGGACTCCTATAATTCACCCCTCCACTTT. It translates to CASTLRDSYNSPLHF.

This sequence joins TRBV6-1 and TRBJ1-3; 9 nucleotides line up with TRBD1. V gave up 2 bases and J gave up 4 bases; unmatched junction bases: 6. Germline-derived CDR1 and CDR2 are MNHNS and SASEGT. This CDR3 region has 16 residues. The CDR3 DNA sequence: TGTGCCAGCAGTGAATCCCACAGGGGGCGAGGAAACACCATATATTTT. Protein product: CASSESHRGRGNTIYF.

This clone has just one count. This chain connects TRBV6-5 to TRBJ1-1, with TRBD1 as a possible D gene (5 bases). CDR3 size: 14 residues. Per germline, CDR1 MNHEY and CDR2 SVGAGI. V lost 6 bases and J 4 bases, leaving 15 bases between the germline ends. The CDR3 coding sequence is TGTGCCAGCAGAACGGGGCCGGAGGGCACTGAAGCTTTCTTT. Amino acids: CASRTGPEGTEAFF.

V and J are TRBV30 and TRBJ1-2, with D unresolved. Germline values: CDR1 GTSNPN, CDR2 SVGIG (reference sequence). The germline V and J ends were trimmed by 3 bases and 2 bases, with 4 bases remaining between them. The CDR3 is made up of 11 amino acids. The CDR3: CAWSQNYGYTF. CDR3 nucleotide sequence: TGTGCCTGGAGCCAAAACTATGGCTACACCTTC.

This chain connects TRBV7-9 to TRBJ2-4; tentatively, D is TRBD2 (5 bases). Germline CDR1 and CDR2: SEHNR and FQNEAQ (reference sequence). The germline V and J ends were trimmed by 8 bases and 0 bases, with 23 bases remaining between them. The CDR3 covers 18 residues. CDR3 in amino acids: CASEGSTHPRKAKNIQYF. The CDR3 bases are TGTGCCAGCGAGGGATCCACCCACCCCAGGAAAGCCAAAAACATTCAGTACTTC.

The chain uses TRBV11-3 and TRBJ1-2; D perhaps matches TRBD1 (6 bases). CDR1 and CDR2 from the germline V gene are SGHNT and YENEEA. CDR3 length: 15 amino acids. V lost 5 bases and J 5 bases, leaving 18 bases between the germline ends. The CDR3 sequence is CASSPFLPGEYGYTF. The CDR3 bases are TGTGCCAGCAGCCCCTTTCTGCCAGGGGAATATGGCTACACCTTC.

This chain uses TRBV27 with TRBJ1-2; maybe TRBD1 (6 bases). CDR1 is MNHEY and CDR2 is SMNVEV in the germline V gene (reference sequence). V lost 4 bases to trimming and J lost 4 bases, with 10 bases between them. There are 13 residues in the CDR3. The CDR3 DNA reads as TGTGCCAGCAGTTCAACAGGGTCCTATGGCTACACCTTC. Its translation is CASSSTGSYGYTF.

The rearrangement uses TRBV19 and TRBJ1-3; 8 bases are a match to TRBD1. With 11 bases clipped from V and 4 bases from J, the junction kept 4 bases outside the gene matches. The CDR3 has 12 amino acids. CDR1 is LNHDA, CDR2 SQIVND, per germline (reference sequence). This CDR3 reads CAVGDRGNTIYF. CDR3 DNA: TGTGCCGTGGGGGACAGGGGAAACACCATATATTTT.

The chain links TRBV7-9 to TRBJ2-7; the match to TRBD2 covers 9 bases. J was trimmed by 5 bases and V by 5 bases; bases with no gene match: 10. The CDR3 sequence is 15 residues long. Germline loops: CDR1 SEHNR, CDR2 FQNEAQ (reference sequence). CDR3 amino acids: CASSPRREGLNEQYF. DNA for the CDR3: TGTGCCAGCAGCCCCCGGCGGGAGGGCCTCAACGAGCAGTACTTC.

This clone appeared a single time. The DNA for the CDR3 is TGTGCCATCAGCCCCGGTTTGAACACTGAAGCTTTCTTT. It codes for CAISPGLNTEAFF. The V and J genes are TRBV10-3 and TRBJ1-1; D ambiguous. Trimming cost V 6 bases and J 0 bases, with 8 bases left between them. The germline V gene has CDR1 ENHRY and CDR2 SYGVKD. CDR3 size: 13 residues.

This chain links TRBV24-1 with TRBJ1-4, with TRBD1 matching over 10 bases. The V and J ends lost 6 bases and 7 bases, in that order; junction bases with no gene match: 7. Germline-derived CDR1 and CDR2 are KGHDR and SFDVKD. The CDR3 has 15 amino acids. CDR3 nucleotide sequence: TGTGCCACCAGTCATGGGACAGGGGATGCTGAAAAACTGTTTTTT. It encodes CATSHGTGDAEKLFF.

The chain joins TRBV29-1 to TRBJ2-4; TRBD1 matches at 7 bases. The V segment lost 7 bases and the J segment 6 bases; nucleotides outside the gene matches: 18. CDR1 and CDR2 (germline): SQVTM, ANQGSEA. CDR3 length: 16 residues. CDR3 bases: TGCAGCGCCACCGAACAGGGGTTGGGCATGGGAAACATTCAGTACTTC. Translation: CSATEQGLGMGNIQYF.

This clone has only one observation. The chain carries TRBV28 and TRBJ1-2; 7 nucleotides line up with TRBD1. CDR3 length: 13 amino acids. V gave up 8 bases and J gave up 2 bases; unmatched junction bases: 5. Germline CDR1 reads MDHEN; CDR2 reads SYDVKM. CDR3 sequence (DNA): TGTGCCAGCGGCATACAGGGGAACTATGGCTACACCTTC. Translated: CASGIQGNYGYTF.

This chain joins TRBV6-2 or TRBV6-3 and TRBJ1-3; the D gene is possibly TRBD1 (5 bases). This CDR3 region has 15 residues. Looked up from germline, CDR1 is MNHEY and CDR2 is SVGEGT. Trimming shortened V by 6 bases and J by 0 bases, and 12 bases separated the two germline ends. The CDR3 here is CASSGALVSGNTIYF. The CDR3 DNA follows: TGTGCCAGCAGCGGGGCCCTCGTCTCTGGAAACACCATATATTTT.

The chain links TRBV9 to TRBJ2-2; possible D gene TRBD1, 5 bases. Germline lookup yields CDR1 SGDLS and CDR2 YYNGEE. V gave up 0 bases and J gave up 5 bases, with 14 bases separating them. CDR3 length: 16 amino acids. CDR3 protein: CASSVGQLSRTGELFF. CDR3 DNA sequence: TGTGCCAGCAGCGTAGGACAGCTAAGTAGGACCGGGGAGCTGTTTTTT.

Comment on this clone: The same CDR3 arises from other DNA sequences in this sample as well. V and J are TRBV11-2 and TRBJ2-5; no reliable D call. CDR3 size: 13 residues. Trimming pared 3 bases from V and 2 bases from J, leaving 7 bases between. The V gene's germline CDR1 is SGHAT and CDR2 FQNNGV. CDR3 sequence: CASSLPGQETQYF. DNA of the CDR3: TGTGCCAGCAGCTTGCCAGGACAAGAGACCCAGTACTTC.

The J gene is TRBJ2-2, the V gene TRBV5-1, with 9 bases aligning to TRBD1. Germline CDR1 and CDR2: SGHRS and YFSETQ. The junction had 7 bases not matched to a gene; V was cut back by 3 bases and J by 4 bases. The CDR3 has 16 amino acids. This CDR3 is CASSYSGTGTTGELFF. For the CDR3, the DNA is TGCGCCAGCAGCTACTCCGGGACAGGGACCACCGGGGAGCTGTTTTTT. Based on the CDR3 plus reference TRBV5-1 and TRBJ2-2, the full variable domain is KAGVTQTPRYLIKTRGQQVTLSCSPISGHRSVSWYQQTPGQGLQFLFEYFSETQRNKGNFPGRFSGRQFSNSRSEMNVSTLELGDSALYLCASSYSGTGTTGELFFGEGSRLTVL.

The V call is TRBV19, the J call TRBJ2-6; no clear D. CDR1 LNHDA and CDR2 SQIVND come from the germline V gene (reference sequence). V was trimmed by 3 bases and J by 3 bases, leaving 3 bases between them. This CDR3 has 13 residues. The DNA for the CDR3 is TGTGCCAGTAGTATGCGTGGGGCCAACGTCCTGACTTTC. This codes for CASSMRGANVLTF.

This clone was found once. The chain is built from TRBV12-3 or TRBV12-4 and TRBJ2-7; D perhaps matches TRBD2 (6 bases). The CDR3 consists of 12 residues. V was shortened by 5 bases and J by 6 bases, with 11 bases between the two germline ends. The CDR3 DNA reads TGTGCCAGCAGTATCGGGCGGGGCGAGCAGTACTTC. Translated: CASSIGRGEQYF.